Presented here are 10 T cell receptor beta chains from one specimen sequenced in a study of regulatory T cells in long-lasting Graves disease. The time point: newly diagnosed GD, antithyroid drugs for less than 3 months. Extracted PBMC RNA gave rise to the TCR library. Combining iRepertoire HTBI primers with Arm-PCR of CDR3 regions, the authors built TCR beta libraries. A single record per CDR3 protein comes from TCRdb applying MiXCR to the multiplex PCR reads. The repertoire holds around 500,000 distinct CDR3 sequences, with 12% as singletons. A further study also used this sample, focusing on T cells in Graves' hyperthyroidism and ophthalmopathy.

The input for sequencing was peripheral blood mononuclear cells (PBMCs), taken at new diagnosis, from a patient treated with antithyroid drugs. The source is a woman in her 30s with Graves disease.

There are many counts of this clonotype. V usage is TRBV6-1 and J usage is TRBJ2-5; 7 nucleotides agree with TRBD1. The CDR3 extends over 13 amino acids. The germline V gene encodes CDR1 MNHNS and CDR2 SASEGT. With V trimmed by 6 bases and J by 5 bases, 6 bases remained unmatched. Written as DNA, the CDR3 is TGTGCCAGCAGGCCGACAGGGACGGAGACCCAGTACTTC. Translated: CASRPTGTETQYF.

This clonotype was observed at least ten times. The J gene is TRBJ1-1, the V gene TRBV6-5; the match to TRBD1 covers 7 bases. The CDR3 length is 14 residues. J gave up 5 bases and V 3 bases, and 6 bases lay outside the gene matches. Looked up from germline, CDR1 is MNHEY and CDR2 is SVGAGI. The DNA for the CDR3 is TGTGCCAGCAGTTATCAGGGGGGTTGGACTGAAGCTTTCTTT. Amino acid sequence: CASSYQGGWTEAFF.

The chain has TRBV20-1 and TRBJ2-7; no definite D call. The V end was cut by 3 bases, the J end by 6 bases, with 15 bases between. The CDR3 sequence is 13 residues long. Germline-derived CDR1 and CDR2 are DFQATT and SNEGSKA (reference sequence). The CDR3 DNA follows: TGCAGTGCTAGCAAGCGTAGGGATCCCGAGCAGTACTTC. Translated, it gives CSASKRRDPEQYF.

This clonotype showed up many times. CDR3 nucleotides: TGTGCCACCGGAGAGGAAGGTGGCACTGAAGCTTTCTTT. It translates to CATGEEGGTEAFF. This chain connects TRBV2 to TRBJ1-1; D is uncertain. The germline gives CDR1 SNHLY, CDR2 FYNNEI. This CDR3 comprises 13 residues. The V end lost 10 bases, the J end lost 4 bases, and 16 bases lay between the germline ends.

This clonotype was observed many times. J is TRBJ1-1 and V is TRBV13; unclear D gene. V lost 0 bases, J lost 6 bases, and 8 bases lay in between. Germline values: CDR1 PRHDT, CDR2 FYEKMQ (reference sequence). The CDR3 covers 13 residues. CDR3 amino acids: CASSLGLGAEAFF. DNA for the CDR3: TGTGCCAGCAGCTTAGGCCTAGGCGCTGAAGCTTTCTTT.

This clonotype has more than one count but fewer than ten. The rearrangement uses TRBV12-3 or TRBV12-4 and TRBJ2-7; maybe TRBD2 (5 bases). V was trimmed by 4 bases and J by 3 bases, leaving 7 bases between them. The CDR3 has 12 amino acids. The DNA for the CDR3 is TGTGCCAGCAGTTCTGCGGGCTACGAGCAGTACTTC. Encoded protein: CASSSAGYEQYF.

This clonotype has a count of ten or more. V and J are TRBV2 and TRBJ2-3, with 7 bases matching TRBD2. After removal of 6 bases from V and 5 bases from J, the junction contained 14 bases not matched to a gene. This CDR3 region has 16 residues. CDR1 SNHLY and CDR2 FYNNEI come from the germline V gene. The CDR3 region is CASRQGRRESGDTQYF. CDR3 bases: TGTGCCAGCAGACAAGGGAGGCGGGAGTCAGGAGATACGCAGTATTTT.

The chain combines TRBV27 with TRBJ2-1; the match to TRBD2 covers 8 bases. The germline CDR1 and CDR2 sequences are MNHEY and SMNVEV (reference sequence). The ends lost 2 bases at V and 2 bases at J; junction bases unmatched: 17. The CDR3 extends over 20 amino acids. The chain's CDR3 is CASSLISVYSREAPYNEQFF. The CDR3 DNA follows: TGTGCCAGCAGTTTAATTTCGGTATATTCGCGGGAGGCCCCCTACAATGAGCAGTTCTTC.

This rearrangement joins TRBV27 to TRBJ1-2, with TRBD1 matching over 11 bases. The CDR3 consists of 17 residues. V shed 5 bases, J shed 2 bases, and the junction held 10 bases outside the gene matches. Germline CDR1 reads MNHEY; CDR2 reads SMNVEV (reference sequence). CDR3 bases: TGTGCCAGCAGTCAAAGATGGACAGGGGGCTCCAACTATGGCTACACCTTC. It is translated as CASSQRWTGGSNYGYTF.

This clonotype was seen repeatedly, ten times or more. This chain joins TRBV30 and TRBJ1-2; D ambiguous. The CDR3 has 15 residues. Trimming shortened V by 0 bases and J by 4 bases, and 15 bases separated the two germline ends. From germline, CDR1 is GTSNPN and CDR2 SVGIG (reference sequence). The CDR3 sequence is CAWSVISSGIYGYTF. CDR3 nucleotide sequence: TGTGCCTGGAGTGTAATATCGTCAGGAATCTATGGCTACACCTTC. Full variable domain (outside the CDR3, taken from reference TRBV30 and TRBJ1-2): SQTIHQWPATLVQPVGSPLSLECTVEGTSNPNLYWYRQAAGRGLQLLFYSVGIGQISSEVPQNLSASRPQDRQFILSSKKLLLSDSGFYLCAWSVISSGIYGYTFGSGTRLTVV.